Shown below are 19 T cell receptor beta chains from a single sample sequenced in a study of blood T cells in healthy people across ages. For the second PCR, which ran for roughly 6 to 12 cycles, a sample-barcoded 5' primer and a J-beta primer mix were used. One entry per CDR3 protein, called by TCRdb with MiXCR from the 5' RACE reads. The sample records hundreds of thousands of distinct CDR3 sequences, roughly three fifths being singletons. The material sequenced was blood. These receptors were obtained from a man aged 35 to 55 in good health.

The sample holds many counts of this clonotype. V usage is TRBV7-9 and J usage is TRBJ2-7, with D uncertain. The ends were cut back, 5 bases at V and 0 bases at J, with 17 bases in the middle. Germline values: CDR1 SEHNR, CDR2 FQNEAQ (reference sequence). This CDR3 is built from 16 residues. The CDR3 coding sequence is TGTGCCAGCAGCATCTTTTATGGCCGTAGCTCCTACGAGCAGTACTTC. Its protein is CASSIFYGRSSYEQYF.

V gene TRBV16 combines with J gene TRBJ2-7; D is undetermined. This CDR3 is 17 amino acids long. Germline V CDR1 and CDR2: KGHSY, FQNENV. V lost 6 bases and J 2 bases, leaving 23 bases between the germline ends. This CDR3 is CASSPPPSYYDPYEQYF. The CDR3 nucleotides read TGTGCCAGCAGTCCCCCTCCCTCCTACTACGATCCCTACGAGCAGTACTTC. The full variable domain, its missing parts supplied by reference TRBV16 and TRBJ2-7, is GEEVAQTPKHLVRGEGQKAKLYCAPIKGHSYVFWYQQVLKNEFKFLISFQNENVFDETGMPKERFSAKCLPNSPCSLEIQATKLEDSAVYFCASSPPPSYYDPYEQYFGPGTRLTVT.

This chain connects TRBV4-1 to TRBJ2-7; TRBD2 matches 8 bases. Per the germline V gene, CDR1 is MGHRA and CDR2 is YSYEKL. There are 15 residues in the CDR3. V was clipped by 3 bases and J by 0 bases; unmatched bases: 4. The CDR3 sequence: CASSQVAGPSYEQYF. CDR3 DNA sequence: TGCGCCAGCAGCCAGGTAGCGGGACCCTCCTACGAGCAGTACTTC.

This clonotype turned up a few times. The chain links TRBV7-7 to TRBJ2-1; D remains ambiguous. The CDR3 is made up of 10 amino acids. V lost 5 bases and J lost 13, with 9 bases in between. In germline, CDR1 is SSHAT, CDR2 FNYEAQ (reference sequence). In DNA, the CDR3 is TGTGCCAGCAGCGTCGGACGTCAGTTCTTC. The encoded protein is CASSVGRQFF. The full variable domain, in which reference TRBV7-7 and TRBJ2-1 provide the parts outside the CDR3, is GAGVSQSPRYKVTKRGQDVTLRCDPISSHATLYWYQQALGQGPEFLTYFNYEAQPDKSGLPSDRFSAERPEGSISTLTIQRTEQRDSAMYRCASSVGRQFFGPGTRLTVL.

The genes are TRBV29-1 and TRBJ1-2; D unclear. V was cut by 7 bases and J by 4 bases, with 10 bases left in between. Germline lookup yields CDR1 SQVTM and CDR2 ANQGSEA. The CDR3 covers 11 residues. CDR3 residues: CSAWTGYGYTF. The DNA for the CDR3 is TGCAGCGCCTGGACCGGCTATGGCTACACCTTC. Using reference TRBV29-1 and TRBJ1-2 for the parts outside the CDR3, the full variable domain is SAVISQKPSRDICQRGTSLTIQCQVDSQVTMMFWYRQQPGQSLTLIATANQGSEATYESGFVIDKFPISRPNLTFSTLTVSNMSPEDSSIYLCSAWTGYGYTFGSGTRLTVV.

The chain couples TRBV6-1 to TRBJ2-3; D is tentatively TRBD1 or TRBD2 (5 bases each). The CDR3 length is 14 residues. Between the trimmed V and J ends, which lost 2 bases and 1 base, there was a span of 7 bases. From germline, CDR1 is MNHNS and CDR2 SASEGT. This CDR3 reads CASSEQGRTDTQYF. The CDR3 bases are TGTGCCAGCAGTGAACAGGGACGCACAGATACGCAGTATTTT.

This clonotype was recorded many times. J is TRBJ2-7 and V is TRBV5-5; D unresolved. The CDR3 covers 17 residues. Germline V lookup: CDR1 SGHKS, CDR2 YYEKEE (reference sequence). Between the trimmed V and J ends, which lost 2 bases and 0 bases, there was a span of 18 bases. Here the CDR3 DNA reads TGTGCCAGCAGCTTTTCTAGGATCGGGCGGATCTCCTACGAGCAGTACTTC. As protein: CASSFSRIGRISYEQYF.

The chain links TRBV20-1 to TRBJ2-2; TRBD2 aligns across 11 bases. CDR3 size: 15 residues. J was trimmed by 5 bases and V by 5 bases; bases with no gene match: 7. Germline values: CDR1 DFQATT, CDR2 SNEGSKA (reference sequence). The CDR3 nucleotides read TGCAGTGCTCAGGGGCTAGCGGGAGGAACCGGGGAGCTGTTTTTT. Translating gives CSAQGLAGGTGELFF.

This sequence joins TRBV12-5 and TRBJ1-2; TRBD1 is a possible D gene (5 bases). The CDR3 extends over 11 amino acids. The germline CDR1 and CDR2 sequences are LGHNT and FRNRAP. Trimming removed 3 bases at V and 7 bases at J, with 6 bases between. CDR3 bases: TGTGCTAGTGGTTTTGGGGGTGGCTACACCTTC. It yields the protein CASGFGGGYTF. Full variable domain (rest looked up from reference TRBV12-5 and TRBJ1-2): DARVTQTPRHKVTEMGQEVTMRCQPILGHNTVFWYRQTMMQGLELLAYFRNRAPLDDSGMPKDRFSAEMPDATLATLKIQPSEPRDSAVYFCASGFGGGYTFGSGTRLTVV.

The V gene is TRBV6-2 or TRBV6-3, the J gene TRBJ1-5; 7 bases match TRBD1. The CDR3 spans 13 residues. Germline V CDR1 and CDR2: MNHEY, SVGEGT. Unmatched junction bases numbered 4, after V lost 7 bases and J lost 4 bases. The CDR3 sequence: CASMKQGNQPQHF. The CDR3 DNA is TGTGCCAGCATGAAACAGGGGAATCAGCCCCAGCATTTT.

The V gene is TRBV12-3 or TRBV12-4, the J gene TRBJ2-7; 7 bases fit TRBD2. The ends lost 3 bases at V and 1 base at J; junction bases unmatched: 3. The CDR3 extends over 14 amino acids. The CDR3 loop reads CASSLTLASYEQYF. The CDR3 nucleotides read TGTGCCAGCAGTTTGACACTAGCGTCCTACGAGCAGTACTTC.

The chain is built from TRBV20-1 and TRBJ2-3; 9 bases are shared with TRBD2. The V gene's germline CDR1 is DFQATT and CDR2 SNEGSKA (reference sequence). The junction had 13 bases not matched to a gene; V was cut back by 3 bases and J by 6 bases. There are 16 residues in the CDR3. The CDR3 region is CSASNGAGGVKDTQYF. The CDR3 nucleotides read TGCAGTGCTAGTAATGGAGCGGGAGGCGTAAAGGATACGCAGTATTTT.

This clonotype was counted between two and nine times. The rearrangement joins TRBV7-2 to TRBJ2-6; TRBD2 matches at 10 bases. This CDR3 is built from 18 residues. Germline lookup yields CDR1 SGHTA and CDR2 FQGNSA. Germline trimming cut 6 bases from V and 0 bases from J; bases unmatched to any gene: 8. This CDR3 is CASSIGASGSSGANVLTF. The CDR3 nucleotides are TGTGCCAGCAGTATTGGGGCTAGCGGGAGCTCTGGGGCCAACGTCCTGACTTTC.

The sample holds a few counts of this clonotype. The CDR3 region has the DNA TGTGCCAGCAGCCTTCCGGGACCCTCCTACGAGCAGTACTTC. This codes for CASSLPGPSYEQYF. The V and J genes are TRBV14 and TRBJ2-7, with D perhaps being TRBD1 or TRBD2 (5 bases each). The length of the CDR3 is 14 residues. Looked up from germline, CDR1 is SGHDN and CDR2 is FVKESK. V gave up 4 bases and J gave up 0 bases, with 10 bases separating them. The full variable domain, with the rest looked up from reference TRBV14 and TRBJ2-7, is EAGVTQFPSHSVIEKGQTVTLRCDPISGHDNLYWYRRVMGKEIKFLLHFVKESKQDESGMPNNRFLAERTGGTYSTLKVQPAELEDSGVYFCASSLPGPSYEQYFGPGTRLTVT.

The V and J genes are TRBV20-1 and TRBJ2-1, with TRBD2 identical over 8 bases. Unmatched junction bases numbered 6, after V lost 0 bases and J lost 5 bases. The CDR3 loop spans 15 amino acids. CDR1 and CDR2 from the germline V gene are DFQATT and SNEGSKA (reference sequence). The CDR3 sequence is CSARESGGAHNEQFF. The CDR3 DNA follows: TGCAGTGCTAGAGAAAGCGGGGGAGCCCACAATGAGCAGTTCTTC.

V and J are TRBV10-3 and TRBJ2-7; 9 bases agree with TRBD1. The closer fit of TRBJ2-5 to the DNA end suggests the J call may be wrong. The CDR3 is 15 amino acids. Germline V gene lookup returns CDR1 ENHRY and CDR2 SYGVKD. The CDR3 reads CAISGGQGISETQYF. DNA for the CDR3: TGTGCCATCAGTGGGGGACAGGGTATCTCTGAGACCCAGTACTTC.

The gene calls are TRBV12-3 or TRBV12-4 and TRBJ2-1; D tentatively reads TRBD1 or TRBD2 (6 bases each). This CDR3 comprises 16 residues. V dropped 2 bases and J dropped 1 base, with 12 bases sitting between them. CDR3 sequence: CASSLRGDLSYNEQFF. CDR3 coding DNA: TGTGCCAGCAGTTTAAGGGGGGACTTATCCTACAATGAGCAGTTCTTC.

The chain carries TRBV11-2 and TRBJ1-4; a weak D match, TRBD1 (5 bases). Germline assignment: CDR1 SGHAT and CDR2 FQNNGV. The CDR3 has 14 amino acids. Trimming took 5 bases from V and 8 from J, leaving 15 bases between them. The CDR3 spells CASSRWDPREKLFF. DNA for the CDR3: TGTGCCAGCAGCCGCTGGGACCCTCGGGAAAAACTGTTTTTT.

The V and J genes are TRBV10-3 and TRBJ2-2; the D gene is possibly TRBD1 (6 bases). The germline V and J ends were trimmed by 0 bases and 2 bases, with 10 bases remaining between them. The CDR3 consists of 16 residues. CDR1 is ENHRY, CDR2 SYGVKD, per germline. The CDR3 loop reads CAISESRQANTGELFF. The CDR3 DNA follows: TGTGCCATCAGTGAGTCGAGACAGGCCAACACCGGGGAGCTGTTTTTT.